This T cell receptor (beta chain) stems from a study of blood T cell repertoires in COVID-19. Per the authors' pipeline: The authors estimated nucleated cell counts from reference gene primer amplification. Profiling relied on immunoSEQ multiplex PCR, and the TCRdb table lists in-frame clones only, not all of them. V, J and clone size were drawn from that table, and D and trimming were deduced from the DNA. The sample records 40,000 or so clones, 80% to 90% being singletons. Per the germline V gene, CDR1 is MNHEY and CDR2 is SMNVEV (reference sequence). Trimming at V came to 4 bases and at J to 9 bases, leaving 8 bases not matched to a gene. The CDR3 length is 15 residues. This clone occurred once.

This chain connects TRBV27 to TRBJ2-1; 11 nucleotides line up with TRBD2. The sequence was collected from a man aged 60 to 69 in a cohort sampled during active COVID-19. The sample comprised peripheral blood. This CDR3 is CASSSPVAGGIEQFF. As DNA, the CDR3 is TGTGCCAGCAGTTCCCCCGTAGCGGGAGGGATTGAGCAGTTCTTC.